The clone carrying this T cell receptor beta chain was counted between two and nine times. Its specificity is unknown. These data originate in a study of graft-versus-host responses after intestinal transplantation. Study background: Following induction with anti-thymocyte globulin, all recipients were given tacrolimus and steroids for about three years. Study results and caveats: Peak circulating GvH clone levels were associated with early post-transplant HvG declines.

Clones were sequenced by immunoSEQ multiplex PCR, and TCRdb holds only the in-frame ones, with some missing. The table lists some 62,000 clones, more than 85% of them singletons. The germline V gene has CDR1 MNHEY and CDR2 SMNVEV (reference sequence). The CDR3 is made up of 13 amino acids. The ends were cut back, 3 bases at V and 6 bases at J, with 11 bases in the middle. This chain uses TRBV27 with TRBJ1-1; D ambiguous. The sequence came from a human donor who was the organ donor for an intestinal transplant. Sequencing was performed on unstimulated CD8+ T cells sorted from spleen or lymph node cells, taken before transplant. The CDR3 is CASSFWAWSEAFF. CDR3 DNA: TGTGCCAGCAGTTTTTGGGCCTGGTCTGAAGCTTTCTTT.